This entry lists 19 T cell receptor beta chains sequenced from one sample in a study of blood T cells in healthy people across ages. PCR was performed a second time for roughly 7 to 12 cycles using a sample-barcoded 5' primer and a J-beta primer mix. TCRdb redid the calling of the 5' RACE reads with MiXCR, one entry per CDR3 protein. The data show around 1,500,000 distinct CDR3 sequences, 42% seen once. The sample was blood. The receptor source for this set is a woman aged 18-30 years in good health.

The chain joins TRBV14 to TRBJ1-2; a weak D match, TRBD1 (5 bases). CDR3 size: 17 residues. CDR1 SGHDN and CDR2 FVKESK come from the germline V gene. V shed 1 base and J shed 7 bases, with 22 bases lying between them. The CDR3 loop reads CASSQGAGPRFDIGYTF. The CDR3 DNA sequence: TGTGCCAGCAGCCAAGGGGCGGGACCCAGGTTTGATATTGGCTACACCTTC.

This chain connects TRBV28 to TRBJ1-2, with 7 bases lining up with TRBD1. Trimming took 7 bases from V and 8 from J; bases not matched to a gene: 10. The CDR3 consists of 13 residues. The germline gives CDR1 MDHEN, CDR2 SYDVKM. This CDR3 reads CASTSGGQSGYTF. Here the CDR3 DNA reads TGTGCCAGCACTTCAGGGGGACAGTCGGGCTACACCTTC.

The chain couples TRBV28 to TRBJ2-7, with D perhaps being TRBD1 or TRBD2 (5 bases each). Germline values: CDR1 MDHEN, CDR2 SYDVKM. V lost 7 bases to trimming and J lost 6 bases, with 19 bases between them. This CDR3 spans 14 amino acids. CDR3 sequence reads: CASTPGAMRREQYF. The CDR3 region has the DNA TGTGCCAGCACCCCCGGGGCCATGCGGCGCGAGCAGTACTTC.

This CDR3 is CSARPQGGYEQYF. CDR3 in DNA: TGCAGTGCTAGGCCGCAGGGTGGATACGAGCAGTACTTC. The J gene is TRBJ2-7, the V gene TRBV20-1; D is possibly TRBD1 (5 bases). Trimming removed 3 bases at V and 4 bases at J, with 13 bases between. Germline loops: CDR1 DFQATT, CDR2 SNEGSKA (reference sequence). The CDR3 loop spans 13 amino acids.

This chain joins TRBV3-1 and TRBJ2-1, with 7 nucleotides matching TRBD1. CDR3 size: 17 residues. V was clipped by 1 base and J by 6 bases; unmatched bases: 12. Germline-derived CDR1 and CDR2 are LGHDT and YNNKEL (reference sequence). The DNA of the CDR3 is TGTGCCAGCAGCCAAGTACAGGGGCCTACTGGAGGCAATGAGCAGTTCTTC. Protein product: CASSQVQGPTGGNEQFF.

V gene TRBV11-2 combines with J gene TRBJ2-7; no clear D. CDR1 is SGHAT and CDR2 is FQNNGV in the germline V gene. There are 16 residues in the CDR3. Deletions cut 0 bases from V and 1 base from J, with 13 bases between. The CDR3 coding sequence is TGTGCCAGCAGCTTAGATCGTAGCAGAGCATCCTACGAGCAGTACTTC. This encodes CASSLDRSRASYEQYF.

The chain uses TRBV6-5 and TRBJ2-1, with a weak D call TRBD2 (6 bases). Trimming took off 0 bases at V and 14 bases at J, with 14 bases between the two ends. The CDR3 totals 13 residues. Germline V gene data show CDR1 as MNHEY and CDR2 as SVGAGI. The CDR3: CASSYSMASVEFF. In DNA form, the CDR3 reads TGTGCCAGCAGTTACTCGATGGCTAGCGTGGAGTTCTTC.

The chain has TRBV5-1 and TRBJ2-5; 7 nucleotides align to TRBD2. The ends lost 0 bases at V and 4 bases at J; junction bases unmatched: 3. Germline V lookup: CDR1 SGHRS, CDR2 YFSETQ. The CDR3 has 14 amino acids. In DNA, the CDR3 is TGCGCCAGCAGCTTGGTTCGGGAGGCAGAGACCCAGTACTTC. This codes for CASSLVREAETQYF. Together with reference TRBV5-1 and TRBJ2-5, the CDR3 gives the full variable domain: KAGVTQTPRYLIKTRGQQVTLSCSPISGHRSVSWYQQTPGQGLQFLFEYFSETQRNKGNFPGRFSGRQFSNSRSEMNVSTLELGDSALYLCASSLVREAETQYFGPGTRLLVL.

This rearrangement joins TRBV15 to TRBJ2-1; D ambiguous. Trimming took 0 bases from V and 4 from J, leaving 13 bases between them. The CDR3 is 16 residues long. CDR1 LNHNV and CDR2 YYDKDF come from the germline V gene (reference sequence). The CDR3 DNA reads TGTGCCACCAGCAGAGATCCAATAACTACTTACAATGAGCAGTTCTTC. Protein: CATSRDPITTYNEQFF.

The V and J genes are TRBV20-1 and TRBJ1-5; D gene uncertain. Deletions cut 3 bases from V and 5 bases from J, with 11 bases between. Germline values: CDR1 DFQATT, CDR2 SNEGSKA (reference sequence). There are 13 residues in the CDR3. DNA of the CDR3: TGCAGTGCTAGCCCCCCGGGAGATCAGCCCCAGCATTTT. As protein: CSASPPGDQPQHF.

The genes are TRBV27 and TRBJ2-5; 9 nucleotides agree with TRBD2. The V gene end was trimmed by 6 bases and the J gene end by 4 bases; junction bases not matched to a gene: 15. This CDR3 comprises 17 residues. Per germline, CDR1 MNHEY and CDR2 SMNVEV (reference sequence). CDR3 DNA sequence: TGTGCCAGCAGCCCTATGGGGTACTCAGCGGGGGGAGAGACCCAGTACTTC. This encodes CASSPMGYSAGGETQYF.

The chain recombines TRBV5-4 with TRBJ2-7; no reliable D call. The CDR3 loop spans 13 amino acids. V was trimmed by 4 bases and J by 4 bases, leaving 12 bases between them. Germline V gene data show CDR1 as SGHNT and CDR2 as YYREEE (reference sequence). The CDR3 protein is CASSLDARYEQYF. The CDR3, as DNA: TGTGCCAGCAGCCTGGATGCCCGGTACGAGCAGTACTTC.

The gene calls are TRBV7-9 and TRBJ1-5; D might be TRBD1 (5 bases). Between the trimmed V and J ends, which lost 5 bases and 7 bases, there was a span of 12 bases. The CDR3 sequence is 13 residues long. Per germline, CDR1 SEHNR and CDR2 FQNEAQ (reference sequence). In nucleotides, the CDR3 is TGTGCCAGCAGCCGGGGGGGTAGGCAGCCCCAGCATTTT. It encodes CASSRGGRQPQHF.

The chain uses TRBV20-1 and TRBJ2-1; no firm D call. Trimming cost V 2 bases and J 0 bases, with 8 bases left between them. The germline CDR1 and CDR2 sequences are DFQATT and SNEGSKA (reference sequence). This CDR3 has 14 residues. Here the CDR3 reads CSARLSSSYNEQFF. CDR3 bases: TGCAGTGCTAGATTGTCCAGCTCCTACAATGAGCAGTTCTTC.

This clonotype showed up just a few times. The chain employs TRBV18 and TRBJ1-2, with 9 bases that match TRBD1. This CDR3 has 16 residues. J lost 0 bases, V lost 2 bases, and 4 bases had no gene match. Germline V gene lookup returns CDR1 KGHSH and CDR2 LQKENI. The CDR3 region is CASSPVGQGTNYGYTF. DNA of the CDR3: TGTGCCAGCTCACCAGTCGGACAGGGGACTAACTATGGCTACACCTTC.

A few counts support this clonotype. The chain is built from TRBV9 and TRBJ2-1; D unresolved. The CDR3 sequence is 16 residues long. CDR1 and CDR2 (germline): SGDLS, YYNGEE. V dropped 0 bases and J dropped 2 bases, with 12 bases sitting between them. The CDR3 loop is CASSVDLRVAYNEQFF. The CDR3 DNA follows: TGTGCCAGCAGCGTAGATTTACGGGTAGCCTACAATGAGCAGTTCTTC.

This clonotype has ten or more counts. The V gene is TRBV10-3, the J gene TRBJ2-7, with a weak D call TRBD1 (6 bases). Trimming shortened V by 4 bases and J by 7 bases, and 8 bases separated the two germline ends. The germline V gene has CDR1 ENHRY and CDR2 SYGVKD. The CDR3 sequence is 11 residues long. Here the CDR3 reads CAISGGREQYF. CDR3 in DNA: TGTGCCATCAGTGGGGGGCGGGAGCAGTACTTC.

V usage is TRBV3-1 and J usage is TRBJ2-5, with D maybe TRBD2 (5 bases). Germline V CDR1 and CDR2: LGHDT, YNNKEL (reference sequence). This CDR3 contains 17 residues. The V gene lost 0 bases and the J gene lost 5 bases, with 19 bases spanning the gap. In DNA form, the CDR3 reads TGTGCCAGCAGCCAAGACCCCTTTGGGGTAGAGGGCGAGACCCAGTACTTC. Protein: CASSQDPFGVEGETQYF.

The table lists this clonotype with a few counts. The chain joins TRBV28 to TRBJ1-6; TRBD1 agrees at 7 bases. Germline assignment: CDR1 MDHEN and CDR2 SYDVKM. The length of the CDR3 is 15 residues. After removal of 6 bases from V and 7 bases from J, the junction contained 9 bases not matched to a gene. The CDR3 coding sequence is TGTGCCAGCAGCCGTCTCGACAGGGACAATTCACCCCTCCACTTT. Translation gives CASSRLDRDNSPLHF.